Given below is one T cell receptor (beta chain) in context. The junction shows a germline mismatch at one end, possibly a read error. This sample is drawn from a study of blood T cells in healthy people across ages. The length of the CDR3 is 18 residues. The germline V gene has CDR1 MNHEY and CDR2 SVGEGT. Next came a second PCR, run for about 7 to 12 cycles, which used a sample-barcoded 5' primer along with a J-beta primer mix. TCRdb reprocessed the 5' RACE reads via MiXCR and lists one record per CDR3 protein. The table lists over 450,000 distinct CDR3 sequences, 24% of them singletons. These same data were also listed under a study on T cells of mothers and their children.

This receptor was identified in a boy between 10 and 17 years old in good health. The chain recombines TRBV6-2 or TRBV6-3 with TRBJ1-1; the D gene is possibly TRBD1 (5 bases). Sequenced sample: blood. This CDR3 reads CASSYSSLEGQMNTEAFF. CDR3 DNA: TGCGCCAGCAGTTACTCCTCCTTGGAGGGGCAGATGAACACTGAAGCTTTCTTT.